This is a list of T cell receptor beta chains from one sample in a study of T-cell reconstitution after alpha-beta-depleted transplantation in children. TCRdb recomputed calls from the PCR reads with MiXCR, one row per CDR3 protein. This sample has 95,000 to 120,000 distinct CDR3 sequences, with about 6.4% found just once. Sequenced here: PBMCs, mostly from graft donor cells, sampled 360 days after TCRalphabeta/CD19-depleted stem cell transplant. The receptors originated from a male patient aged 2-15 years who had a stem cell transplant for acute lymphoblastic leukemia, so the T cells may come from the graft donor. CDR3s include the opening cysteine and the closing phenylalanine or tryptophan. A D gene is named only where the DNA matches it firmly. For some rows the clone size is stated as once, few or many, or as a class when expanded; others skip it.

v_gene: TRBV12-3/TRBV12-4
j_gene: TRBJ2-7
abundance: many
d_gene: .
CDR3nt: TGTGCCAGCAGTTTTACCGATGCCGCGAATGAGCAGTACTTC
CDR3aa: CASSFTDAANEQYF

v_gene: TRBV10-3
j_gene: TRBJ2-1
abundance: many
d_gene: .
CDR3nt: TGTGCCATCTCGGAGGTTCGGAATGAGCAGTTCTTC
CDR3aa: CAISEVRNEQFF

v_gene: TRBV6-5
j_gene: TRBJ2-5
abundance: .
d_gene: .
CDR3nt: TGTGCCAGCAGTTTCAGGGCGCAAGAGACCCAGTACTTC
CDR3aa: CASSFRAQETQYF

v_gene: TRBV7-2
j_gene: TRBJ2-7
abundance: .
d_gene: TRBD2
CDR3nt: TGTGCCAGCAGCTTAGGGGGACTAGTCTCCTACGAGCAGTACTTC
CDR3aa: CASSLGGLVSYEQYF

v_gene: TRBV9
j_gene: TRBJ2-1
abundance: .
d_gene: .
CDR3nt: TGTGCCAGCAGCGTTCTACCGGGCCCCCCGAATGAGCAGTTCTTC
CDR3aa: CASSVLPGPPNEQFF

v_gene: TRBV5-6
j_gene: TRBJ2-1
abundance: .
d_gene: .
CDR3nt: TGTGCCAGCAGCTTGGACGGCTGGACCCATCGGAATGAGCAGTTCTTC
CDR3aa: CASSLDGWTHRNEQFF

v_gene: TRBV6-5
j_gene: TRBJ2-2
abundance: many
d_gene: TRBD2
CDR3nt: TGTGCCAGCAGTTACTCGATGAGCGGGGCCAGGGAGCTGTTTTTT
CDR3aa: CASSYSMSGARELFF

v_gene: TRBV5-1
j_gene: TRBJ1-1
abundance: many
d_gene: TRBD1
CDR3nt: TGCGCCAGCAGCTTGATGCAGGGGGGAACTGAAGCTTTCTTT
CDR3aa: CASSLMQGGTEAFF

v_gene: TRBV2
j_gene: TRBJ2-7
abundance: once
d_gene: .
CDR3nt: TGTGCCAGCAGTGAAAGGTCAGGGGGGCACGAGCAGTACTTC
CDR3aa: CASSERSGGHEQYF

v_gene: TRBV5-1
j_gene: TRBJ2-3
abundance: many
d_gene: TRBD2
CDR3nt: TGCGCCAGCAAGGGTAGCGGGAGATTGGATACGCAGTATTTT
CDR3aa: CASKGSGRLDTQYF

v_gene: TRBV7-9
j_gene: TRBJ1-2
abundance: many
d_gene: .
CDR3nt: TGTGCCAGCAGCTTCGGAGGCTACACCTTC
CDR3aa: CASSFGGYTF

v_gene: TRBV27
j_gene: TRBJ2-7
abundance: few
d_gene: TRBD1
CDR3nt: TGTGCCAGCAGCTACCGACAGGGTTACTACGAGCAGTACTTC
CDR3aa: CASSYRQGYYEQYF

v_gene: TRBV7-8
j_gene: TRBJ2-7
abundance: many
d_gene: .
CDR3nt: TGTGCCAGCAGCTTACCGGACGAGCAGTACTTC
CDR3aa: CASSLPDEQYF

v_gene: TRBV28
j_gene: TRBJ2-2
abundance: many
d_gene: .
CDR3nt: TGTGCCAGCAGCTGGAGGGGCTATACAGGGAACACCGGGGAGCTGTTTTTT
CDR3aa: CASSWRGYTGNTGELFF

v_gene: TRBV24-1
j_gene: TRBJ2-3
abundance: many
d_gene: TRBD1
CDR3nt: TGTGCCACCAGATCTTCCCAGGGACAGTCGACAGATACGCAGTATTTT
CDR3aa: CATRSSQGQSTDTQYF

v_gene: TRBV7-9
j_gene: TRBJ2-4
abundance: many
d_gene: .
CDR3nt: TGTGCCAGCAGCTCCTCCGGATTGGCCAAAAACATTCAGTACTTC
CDR3aa: CASSSSGLAKNIQYF

v_gene: TRBV4-2
j_gene: TRBJ2-2
abundance: many
d_gene: TRBD2
CDR3nt: TGTGCCAGCAGCCAAGAATGGACTAGCGGATATAACACCGGGGAGCTGTTTTTT
CDR3aa: CASSQEWTSGYNTGELFF

v_gene: TRBV6-2/TRBV6-3
j_gene: TRBJ2-7
abundance: many
d_gene: .
CDR3nt: TGTGCCAGCTCTTCACTAGAGAGCTCCTACGAGCAGTACTTC
CDR3aa: CASSSLESSYEQYF

v_gene: TRBV28
j_gene: TRBJ1-5
abundance: many
d_gene: .
CDR3nt: TGTGCCAGCAGTTGGGACGCCAAAAATGGGGGCAATCAGCCCCAGCATTTT
CDR3aa: CASSWDAKNGGNQPQHF

v_gene: TRBV12-3/TRBV12-4
j_gene: TRBJ2-1
abundance: many
d_gene: TRBD1
CDR3nt: TGTGCCACACAGGGGTACAATGAGCAGTTCTTC
CDR3aa: CATQGYNEQFF

v_gene: TRBV5-1
j_gene: TRBJ2-2
abundance: many
d_gene: .
CDR3nt: TGCGCCAGCAGCTTTTTACGGCGGCCCGGGGAGCTGTTTTTT
CDR3aa: CASSFLRRPGELFF

v_gene: TRBV27
j_gene: TRBJ2-4
abundance: few
d_gene: .
CDR3nt: TGTGCCAGCAGTTTATCGGGCTCCGAGGCGGACATTCAGTACTTC
CDR3aa: CASSLSGSEADIQYF

v_gene: TRBV29-1
j_gene: TRBJ2-3
abundance: many
d_gene: TRBD1
CDR3nt: TGCAGCGCCGGCAGGGGGTATCGGACAGATACGCAGTATTTT
CDR3aa: CSAGRGYRTDTQYF

v_gene: TRBV28
j_gene: TRBJ2-1
abundance: many
d_gene: .
CDR3nt: TGTGCCAGCAGTTTAGATGGGGTAAAGGATGAGCAGTTCTTC
CDR3aa: CASSLDGVKDEQFF

v_gene: TRBV12-3/TRBV12-4
j_gene: TRBJ2-1
abundance: many
d_gene: .
CDR3nt: TGTGCCAGCAGTTTTGTAAGGGGGACGTTTAACAATGAGCAGTTCTTC
CDR3aa: CASSFVRGTFNNEQFF

v_gene: TRBV7-8
j_gene: TRBJ1-5
abundance: .
d_gene: .
CDR3nt: TGTGCCAGCAGCTTAGGGTCGGGCAATCAGCCCCAGCATTTT
CDR3aa: CASSLGSGNQPQHF

v_gene: TRBV6-2/TRBV6-3
j_gene: TRBJ2-5
abundance: .
d_gene: .
CDR3nt: TGTGCCAGCAGTTACATGGTTACGCAACGGAGGGAGAAAGAGACCCAGTACTTC
CDR3aa: CASSYMVTQRREKETQYF

v_gene: TRBV9
j_gene: TRBJ2-5
abundance: .
d_gene: TRBD2
CDR3nt: TGTGCCAGCAGCGTAGCACTTCGTATAGGGGAGGGGGAGACCCAGTACTTC
CDR3aa: CASSVALRIGEGETQYF

v_gene: TRBV20-1
j_gene: TRBJ2-4
abundance: many
d_gene: TRBD1
CDR3nt: TGCAGTGCTAAACCCTATCGGACAGGTGAACTAGCCAAAAACATTCAGTACTTC
CDR3aa: CSAKPYRTGELAKNIQYF

v_gene: TRBV11-2
j_gene: TRBJ2-1
abundance: few
d_gene: .
CDR3nt: TGTGCCAGCAGCTCCTCGGGGAGCGAGCAGTTCTTC
CDR3aa: CASSSSGSEQFF

v_gene: TRBV10-3
j_gene: TRBJ2-3
abundance: many
d_gene: .
CDR3nt: TGTGCCATCAGTCCAGAGAGACGGGACGTAGGGGATACGCAGTATTTT
CDR3aa: CAISPERRDVGDTQYF

v_gene: TRBV4-3
j_gene: TRBJ2-7
abundance: .
d_gene: .
CDR3nt: TGCGCCAGCAGCCACGGGTTCCCTTCAGGACCCTACGAGCAGTACTTC
CDR3aa: CASSHGFPSGPYEQYF

v_gene: TRBV7-6
j_gene: TRBJ2-1
abundance: many
d_gene: .
CDR3nt: TGTGCCAGCAGCTTAGCGAGGCCTAACAATGAGCAGTTCTTC
CDR3aa: CASSLARPNNEQFF

v_gene: TRBV11-2
j_gene: TRBJ2-3
abundance: many
d_gene: .
CDR3nt: TGTGCCAGCAGCTTTGAGAGGGAACATACGCAGTATTTT
CDR3aa: CASSFEREHTQYF

v_gene: TRBV6-5
j_gene: TRBJ2-4
abundance: few
d_gene: .
CDR3nt: TGTGCCAGCACCCCGGGACCTCGGGGCAAAAACATTCAGTACTTC
CDR3aa: CASTPGPRGKNIQYF

v_gene: TRBV20-1
j_gene: TRBJ1-1
abundance: many
d_gene: .
CDR3nt: TGCAGTGCTAGAGATCATCTAGAGACAGGCCTTGAAGCTTTCTTT
CDR3aa: CSARDHLETGLEAFF

v_gene: TRBV5-1
j_gene: TRBJ1-1
abundance: many
d_gene: TRBD1
CDR3nt: TGCGCCAGCAGCGGTCTAGGGGGCTCCACTGAAGCTTTCTTT
CDR3aa: CASSGLGGSTEAFF